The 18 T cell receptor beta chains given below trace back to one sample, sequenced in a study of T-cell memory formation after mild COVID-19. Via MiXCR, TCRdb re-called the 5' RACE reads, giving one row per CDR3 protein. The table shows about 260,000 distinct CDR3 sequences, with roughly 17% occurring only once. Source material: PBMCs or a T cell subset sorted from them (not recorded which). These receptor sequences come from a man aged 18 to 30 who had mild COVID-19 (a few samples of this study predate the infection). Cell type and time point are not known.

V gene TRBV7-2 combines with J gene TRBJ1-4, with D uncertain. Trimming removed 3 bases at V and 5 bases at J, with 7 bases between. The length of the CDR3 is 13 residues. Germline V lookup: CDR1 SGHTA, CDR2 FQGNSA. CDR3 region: CASSFGVNEKLFF. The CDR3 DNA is TGTGCCAGCAGCTTCGGAGTGAATGAAAAACTGTTTTTT.

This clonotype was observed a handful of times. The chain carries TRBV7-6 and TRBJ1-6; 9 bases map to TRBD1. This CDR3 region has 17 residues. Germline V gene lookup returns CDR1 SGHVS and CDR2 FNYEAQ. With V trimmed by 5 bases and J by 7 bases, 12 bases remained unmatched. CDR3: CASSPGTGLAPNSPLHF. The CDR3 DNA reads TGTGCCAGCAGCCCAGGGACAGGGTTGGCTCCCAATTCACCCCTCCACTTT.

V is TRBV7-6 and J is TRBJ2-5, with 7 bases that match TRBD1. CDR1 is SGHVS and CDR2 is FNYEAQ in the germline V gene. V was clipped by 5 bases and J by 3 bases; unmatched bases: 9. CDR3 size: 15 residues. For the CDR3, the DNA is TGTGCCAGCAGCACCCGCACAGGGGAGAAAGAGACCCAGTACTTC. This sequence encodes CASSTRTGEKETQYF.

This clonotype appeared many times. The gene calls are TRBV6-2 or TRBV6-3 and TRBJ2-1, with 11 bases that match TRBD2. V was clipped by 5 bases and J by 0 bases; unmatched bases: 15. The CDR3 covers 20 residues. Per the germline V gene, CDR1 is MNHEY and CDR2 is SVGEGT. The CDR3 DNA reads TGTGCCAGCAGTCTCCCTAGCGGGGGGTTTTACCTAAGCTCCTACAATGAGCAGTTCTTC. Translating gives CASSLPSGGFYLSSYNEQFF.

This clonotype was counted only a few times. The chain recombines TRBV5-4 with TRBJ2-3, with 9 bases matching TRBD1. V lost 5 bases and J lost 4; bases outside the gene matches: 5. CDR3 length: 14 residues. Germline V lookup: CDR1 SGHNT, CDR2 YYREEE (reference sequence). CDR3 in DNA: TGTGCCAGCAGGCGGGACAGGGAGTCAGATACGCAGTATTTT. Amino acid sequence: CASRRDRESDTQYF.

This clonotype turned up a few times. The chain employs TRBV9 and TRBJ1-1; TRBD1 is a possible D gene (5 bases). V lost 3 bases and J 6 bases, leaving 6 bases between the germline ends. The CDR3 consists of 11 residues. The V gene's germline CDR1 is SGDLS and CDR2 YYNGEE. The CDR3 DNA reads TGTGCCAGCAGCGCGGGGGCTGAAGCTTTCTTT. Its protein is CASSAGAEAFF.

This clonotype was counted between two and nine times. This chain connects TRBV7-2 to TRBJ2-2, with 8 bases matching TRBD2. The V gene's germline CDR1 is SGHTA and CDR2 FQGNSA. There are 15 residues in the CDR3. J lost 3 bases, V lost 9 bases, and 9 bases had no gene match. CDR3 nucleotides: TGTGCCAGAGCGGGAGCAGGCCCCTACACCGGGGAGCTGTTTTTT. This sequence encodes CARAGAGPYTGELFF.

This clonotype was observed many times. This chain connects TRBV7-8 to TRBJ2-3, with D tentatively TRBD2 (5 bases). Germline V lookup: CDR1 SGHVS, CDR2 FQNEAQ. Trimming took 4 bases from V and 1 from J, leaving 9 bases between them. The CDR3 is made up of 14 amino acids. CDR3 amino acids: CASSWERGTDTQYF. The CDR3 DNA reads TGTGCCAGCAGCTGGGAGAGGGGCACAGATACGCAGTATTTT.

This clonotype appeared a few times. CDR3 in DNA: TGTGCCACCCGCTCGGGACTAGCGATTTCCGAGCAGTACTTC. It yields the protein CATRSGLAISEQYF. The chain uses TRBV15 and TRBJ2-7, with 10 positions matching TRBD2. Germline V gene sequence: CDR1 LNHNV, CDR2 YYDKDF (reference sequence). The CDR3 has 14 residues. V was pared by 8 bases and J by 6 bases, with 10 bases of the junction left unmatched.

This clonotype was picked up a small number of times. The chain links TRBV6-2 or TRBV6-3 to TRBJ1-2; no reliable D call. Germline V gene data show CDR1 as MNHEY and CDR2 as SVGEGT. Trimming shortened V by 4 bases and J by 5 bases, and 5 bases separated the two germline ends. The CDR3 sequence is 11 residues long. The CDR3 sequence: CASSSEYGYTF. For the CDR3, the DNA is TGTGCCAGCAGTTCAGAATATGGCTACACCTTC.

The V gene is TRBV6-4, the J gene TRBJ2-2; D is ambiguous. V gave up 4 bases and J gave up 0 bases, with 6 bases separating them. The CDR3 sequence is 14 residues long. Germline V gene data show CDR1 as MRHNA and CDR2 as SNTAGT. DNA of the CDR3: TGTGCCAGCAGTGTTAGAACGAACACCGGGGAGCTGTTTTTT. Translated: CASSVRTNTGELFF.

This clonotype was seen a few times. In DNA form, the CDR3 reads TGCGCCAGCAGCCAAGATGTTCCTGGGGCCAACGTCCTGACTTTC. It encodes CASSQDVPGANVLTF. This chain connects TRBV4-3 to TRBJ2-6; D unclear. Trimming took 0 bases from V and 2 from J, leaving 5 bases between them. Germline CDR1 LGHNA, CDR2 YSLEER. The CDR3 is 15 amino acids.

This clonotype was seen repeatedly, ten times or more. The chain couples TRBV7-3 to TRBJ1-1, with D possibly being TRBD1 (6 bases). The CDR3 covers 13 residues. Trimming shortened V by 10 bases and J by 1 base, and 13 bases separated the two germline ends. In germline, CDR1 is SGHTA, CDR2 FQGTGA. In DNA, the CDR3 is TGTGCCACCGCCCGGACAGCGAACACTGAAGCTTTCTTT. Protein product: CATARTANTEAFF.

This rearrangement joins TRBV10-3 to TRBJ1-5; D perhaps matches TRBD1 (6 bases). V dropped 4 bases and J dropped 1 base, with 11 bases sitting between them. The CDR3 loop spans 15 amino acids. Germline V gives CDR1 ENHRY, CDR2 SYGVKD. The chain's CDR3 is CAISGQGNSNQPQHF. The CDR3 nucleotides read TGTGCCATCAGTGGGCAGGGGAACAGCAATCAGCCCCAGCATTTT.

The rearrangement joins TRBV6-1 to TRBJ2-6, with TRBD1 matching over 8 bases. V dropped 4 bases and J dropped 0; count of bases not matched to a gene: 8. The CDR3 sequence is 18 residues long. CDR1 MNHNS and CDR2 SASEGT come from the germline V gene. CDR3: CASSGYRGVYSGANVLTF. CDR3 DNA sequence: TGTGCCAGCAGTGGGTACAGGGGGGTCTACTCTGGGGCCAACGTCCTGACTTTC.

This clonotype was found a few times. The CDR3 sequence: CASREEFPYGYTF. DNA of the CDR3: TGCGCCAGCAGGGAGGAGTTCCCCTATGGCTACACCTTC. The chain joins TRBV5-1 to TRBJ1-2; the D is unclear. Trimming stripped 5 bases from V and 4 bases from J, with 12 bases between. The CDR3 has 13 amino acids. Germline V gene data show CDR1 as SGHRS and CDR2 as YFSETQ.

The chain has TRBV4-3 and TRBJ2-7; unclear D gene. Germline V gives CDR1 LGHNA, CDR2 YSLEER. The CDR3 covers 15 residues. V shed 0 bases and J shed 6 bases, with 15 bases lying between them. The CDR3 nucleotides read TGCGCCAGCAGCCAAGATCGATTTGCCAAGACCGAGCAGTACTTC. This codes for CASSQDRFAKTEQYF.

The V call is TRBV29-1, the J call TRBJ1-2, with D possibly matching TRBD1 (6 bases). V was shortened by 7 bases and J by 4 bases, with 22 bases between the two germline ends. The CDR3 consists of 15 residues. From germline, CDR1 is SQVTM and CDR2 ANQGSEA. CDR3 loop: CSALEGGDISYGYTF. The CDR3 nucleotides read TGCAGCGCCCTCGAAGGGGGGGACATATCCTATGGCTACACCTTC.